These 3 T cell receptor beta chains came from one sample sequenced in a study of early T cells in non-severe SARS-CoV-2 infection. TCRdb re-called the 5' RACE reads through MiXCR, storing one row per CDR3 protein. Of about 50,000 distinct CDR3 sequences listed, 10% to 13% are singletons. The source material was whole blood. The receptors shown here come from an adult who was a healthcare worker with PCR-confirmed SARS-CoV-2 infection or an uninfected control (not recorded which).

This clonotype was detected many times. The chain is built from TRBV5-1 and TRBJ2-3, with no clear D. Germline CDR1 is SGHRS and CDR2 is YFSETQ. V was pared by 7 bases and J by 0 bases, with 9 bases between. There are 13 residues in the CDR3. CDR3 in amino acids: CASAPPSTDTQYF. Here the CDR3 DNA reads TGCGCCAGCGCCCCTCCCAGCACAGATACGCAGTATTTT.

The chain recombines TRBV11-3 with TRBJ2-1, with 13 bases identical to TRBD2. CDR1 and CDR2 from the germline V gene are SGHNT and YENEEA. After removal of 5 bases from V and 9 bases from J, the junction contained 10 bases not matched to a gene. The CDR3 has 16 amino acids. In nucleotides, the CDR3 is TGTGCCAGCAGCACAGGACTAGCGGGAGAAGATGCTGAGCAGTTCTTC. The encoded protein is CASSTGLAGEDAEQFF.

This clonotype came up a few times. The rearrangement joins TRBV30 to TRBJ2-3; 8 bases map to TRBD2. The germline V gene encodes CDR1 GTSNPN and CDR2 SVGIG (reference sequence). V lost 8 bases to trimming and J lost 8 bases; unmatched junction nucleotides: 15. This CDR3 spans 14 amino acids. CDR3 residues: CASAATGGPGTQYF. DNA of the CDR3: TGTGCCAGTGCGGCGACGGGAGGGCCCGGTACGCAGTATTTT.